These T cell receptor beta chains were read from a single sample in a study of blood T cell repertoires in COVID-19. The data were produced by immunoSEQ multiplex PCR, yet TCRdb's version contains in-frame clones alone and is incomplete. The sample holds under 150,000 clones, around 80% seen once. Sequencing used peripheral blood. Receptor source: a human donor in a cohort sampled during active COVID-19. CDR3s include the opening cysteine and the closing phenylalanine or tryptophan. The D gene is left open where the match is weak.

j_call: TRBJ1-5; d_call: NA; v_call: TRBV6-5; cdr3_length: 13; cdr3_aa: CASKRGFDQPQHF; cdr3_nt: TGTGCCAGCAAACGAGGCTTCGACCAGCCCCAGCATTTT
j_call: TRBJ2-7; d_call: NA; v_call: TRBV7-2; cdr3_length: 13; cdr3_aa: CASSLNRDYEQYF; cdr3_nt: TGTGCCAGCAGCTTAAACAGGGACTACGAGCAGTACTTC
j_call: TRBJ2-2; d_call: TRBD1; v_call: TRBV11-3; cdr3_length: 16; cdr3_aa: CASSPYRGLDTGELFF; cdr3_nt: TGTGCCAGCAGCCCTTACAGGGGATTAGACACCGGGGAGCTGTTTTTT
j_call: TRBJ2-3; d_call: TRBD2; v_call: TRBV14; cdr3_length: 15; cdr3_aa: CASSPTSGGRDTQYF; cdr3_nt: TGTGCCAGCAGCCCAACTAGCGGGGGCCGTGATACGCAGTATTTT
j_call: TRBJ1-1; d_call: NA; v_call: TRBV18; cdr3_length: 14; cdr3_aa: CASSPGTGNTEAFF; cdr3_nt: TGTGCCAGCTCACCAGGGACTGGGAACACTGAAGCTTTCTTT
j_call: TRBJ2-2; d_call: TRBD1; v_call: TRBV7-3; cdr3_length: 14; cdr3_aa: CERGGLTNTGELFF; cdr3_nt: TGTGAGAGAGGGGGCCTAACGAACACCGGGGAGCTGTTTTTT
j_call: TRBJ2-7; d_call: TRBD2; v_call: TRBV6-2/TRBV6-3; cdr3_length: 18; cdr3_aa: CASSYSIGRDTLNYEQYF; cdr3_nt: TGTGCCAGCAGTTACTCCATCGGGAGGGACACTCTAAACTACGAGCAGTACTTC
j_call: TRBJ1-4; d_call: NA; v_call: TRBV27; cdr3_length: 18; cdr3_aa: CASSLKRTAFPTNEKLFF; cdr3_nt: TGTGCCAGCAGTTTGAAACGGACAGCTTTTCCAACTAATGAAAAACTGTTTTTT
j_call: TRBJ1-4; d_call: NA; v_call: TRBV5-4; cdr3_length: 13; cdr3_aa: CASSLGQREKLFF; cdr3_nt: TGTGCCAGCAGCTTGGGGCAGCGTGAAAAACTGTTTTTT
j_call: TRBJ1-2; d_call: TRBD1; v_call: TRBV5-6; cdr3_length: 14; cdr3_aa: CASTEAGGTYGYTF; cdr3_nt: TGTGCCAGCACTGAGGCAGGGGGTACCTATGGCTACACCTTC
j_call: TRBJ2-3; d_call: TRBD1; v_call: TRBV28; cdr3_length: 16; cdr3_aa: CASSFPQGMGTDTQYF; cdr3_nt: TGTGCCAGCAGTTTTCCACAGGGGATGGGGACAGATACGCAGTATTTT
j_call: TRBJ2-6; d_call: TRBD1; v_call: TRBV5-6; cdr3_length: 17; cdr3_aa: CASSLLRGGERANVLTF; cdr3_nt: TGTGCCAGCAGCTTGTTGAGAGGGGGCGAGAGGGCCAACGTCCTGACTTTC
j_call: TRBJ2-5; d_call: TRBD2; v_call: TRBV11-1; cdr3_length: 14; cdr3_aa: CASSFLAGEETQYF; cdr3_nt: TGTGCCAGCAGCTTCTTAGCGGGGGAAGAGACCCAGTACTTC
j_call: TRBJ2-7; d_call: TRBD1; v_call: TRBV4-2; cdr3_length: 15; cdr3_aa: CASSREGQTSYEQYF; cdr3_nt: TGTGCCAGCAGCCGCGAGGGACAGACAAGCTACGAGCAGTACTTC